Below, 15 T cell receptor beta chains from the same sample are listed, as sequenced in a study of cytomegalovirus exposure and HLA in healthy donors. PCR employed 60 Vbeta and 13 Jbeta primers. The repertoire was sequenced with immunoSEQ multiplex PCR; TCRdb's copy has only in-frame clones and lacks some. The sample includes 90,000 to 150,000 clones, roughly 70% of them seen just once. The sequenced sample consisted of PBMCs. These receptors were collected from a middle-aged woman in good health and CMV-seropositive.

V and J are TRBV5-6 and TRBJ1-5; D not resolved. The CDR3 is 12 residues long. The germline CDR1 and CDR2 sequences are SGHDT and YYEEEE. V was cut by 0 bases and J by 9 bases, with 7 bases left in between. This CDR3 reads CASSLAAGPQHF. The CDR3 DNA follows: TGTGCCAGCAGCTTGGCTGCCGGGCCCCAGCATTTT.

The CDR3 loop is CASSFTYEQYF. The CDR3 nucleotides read TGTGCCAGCAGCTTCACCTACGAGCAGTACTTC. The chain carries TRBV11-2 and TRBJ2-7; D gene ambiguous. Trimming removed 3 bases from V and 2 bases from J, with 2 bases in between. Germline V gene sequence: CDR1 SGHAT, CDR2 FQNNGV. The CDR3 runs to 11 residues.

The chain combines TRBV20-1 with TRBJ2-7; D ambiguous. The CDR3 covers 11 residues. V shed 3 bases and J shed 3 bases, with 6 bases lying between them. Germline lookup yields CDR1 DFQATT and CDR2 SNEGSKA (reference sequence). The CDR3 coding sequence is TGCAGTGCTAGGGGCGTCTACGAGCAGTACTTC. Encoded protein: CSARGVYEQYF.

The V gene is TRBV6-5, the J gene TRBJ1-2, with a possible D match to TRBD1 (5 bases). Trimming left V 3 bases short and J 3 bases short, with 14 bases between. The germline V gene has CDR1 MNHEY and CDR2 SVGAGI. This CDR3 has 15 residues. The CDR3 reads CASSYGFRVDYGYTF. The CDR3 DNA follows: TGTGCCAGCAGTTATGGTTTCAGGGTGGACTATGGCTACACCTTC.

This clone was seen only once. This CDR3 is CASSQTAISTDTQYF. The CDR3, as DNA: TGTGCCAGCAGCCAGACTGCGATAAGCACAGATACGCAGTATTTT. V is TRBV4-2 and J is TRBJ2-3; no clear D gene. V was pared by 3 bases and J by 0 bases, with 10 bases between. Per the germline V gene, CDR1 is LGHNA and CDR2 is YNFKEQ. CDR3 length: 15 residues.

The genes are TRBV4-3 and TRBJ1-5; unclear D gene. Germline CDR1 is LGHNA and CDR2 is YSLEER. V was pared by 0 bases and J by 3 bases, with 9 bases between. This CDR3 is 15 amino acids long. The CDR3 here is CASSQDSGNNQPQHF. DNA for the CDR3: TGCGCCAGCAGCCAAGATTCGGGGAACAATCAGCCCCAGCATTTT.

The chain recombines TRBV4-3 with TRBJ2-3; 9 nucleotides match TRBD2. The ends lost 0 bases at V and 1 base at J; junction bases unmatched: 5. CDR1 is LGHNA, CDR2 YSLEER, per germline. The CDR3 runs 17 residues. In DNA form, the CDR3 reads TGCGCCAGCAGCCAAGAGGTAGCGGGGGCCCGCACAGATACGCAGTATTTT. Translated, it gives CASSQEVAGARTDTQYF.

The CDR3 region is CASSQARGITYEQYF. The CDR3 DNA reads as TGCGCCAGCAGCCAAGCCAGGGGTATCACCTACGAGCAGTACTTC. The V and J genes are TRBV4-3 and TRBJ2-7, with D perhaps TRBD1 (6 bases). Per germline, CDR1 LGHNA and CDR2 YSLEER. CDR3 length: 15 residues. Trimming took off 1 base at V and 2 bases at J, with 12 bases between the two ends.

This sequence joins TRBV19 and TRBJ1-5, with a weak D call TRBD1 (5 bases). Looked up from germline, CDR1 is LNHDA and CDR2 is SQIVND (reference sequence). Deletions cut 4 bases from V and 3 bases from J, with 13 bases between. This CDR3 spans 15 amino acids. Here the CDR3 reads CASSTVQELNQPQHF. CDR3 DNA: TGTGCCAGTAGTACAGTACAGGAACTCAATCAGCCCCAGCATTTT. The complete variable domain, with remaining parts taken from reference TRBV19 and TRBJ1-5, reads DGGITQSPKYLFRKEGQNVTLSCEQNLNHDAMYWYRQDPGQGLRLIYYSQIVNDFQKGDIAEGYSVSREKKESFPLTVTSAQKNPTAFYLCASSTVQELNQPQHFGDGTRLSIL.

On this clone: One junction end disagrees with the germline gene, perhaps due to a read error. The rearrangement joins TRBV7-2 to TRBJ1-6; D unclear. There are 13 residues in the CDR3. The V gene's germline CDR1 is SGHTA and CDR2 FQGNSA. CDR3 loop: CASSVGYSSPLHF. The CDR3 bases are TGTGCCAGCAGCGTAGGGTATAGTTCACCCCTCCACTTT.

The chain employs TRBV5-8 and TRBJ2-7; no clear D gene. V was trimmed by 8 bases and J by 0 bases, leaving 18 bases between them. The length of the CDR3 is 15 residues. Germline values: CDR1 SGHTS, CDR2 YDEGEE. CDR3 nucleotides: TGTGCCAGTGAAGGTACCTTGGAGAGCTCCTACGAGCAGTACTTC. Translated, it gives CASEGTLESSYEQYF.

The V call is TRBV14, the J call TRBJ1-2; 7 bases are shared with TRBD1. The CDR3 runs to 14 residues. From germline, CDR1 is SGHDN and CDR2 FVKESK. Trimming cost V 1 base and J 4 bases; bases outside gene matches: 3. This CDR3 reads CASSQGGTAYGYTF. CDR3 sequence (DNA): TGTGCCAGCAGCCAAGGAGGGACAGCCTATGGCTACACCTTC.

V gene TRBV6-5 combines with J gene TRBJ1-1; D gene ambiguous. The germline V and J ends were trimmed by 2 bases and 0 bases, with 13 bases remaining between them. The germline V gene encodes CDR1 MNHEY and CDR2 SVGAGI. The length of the CDR3 is 16 residues. Here the CDR3 reads CASSYRVKTMNTEAFF. DNA of the CDR3: TGTGCCAGCAGTTACCGGGTGAAGACGATGAACACTGAAGCTTTCTTT.

The chain couples TRBV6-5 to TRBJ1-3; D is possibly TRBD1 (6 bases). CDR1 is MNHEY, CDR2 SVGAGI, per germline. The CDR3 runs to 15 residues. The ends were cut back, 7 bases at V and 2 bases at J, with 15 bases in the middle. This CDR3 is CASIRGGAPGNTIYF. The CDR3 DNA sequence: TGTGCCAGCATAAGAGGGGGGGCCCCTGGAAACACCATATATTTT.

The chain is built from TRBV9 and TRBJ2-5, with 10 nucleotides matching TRBD1. This CDR3 is built from 16 residues. Germline CDR1 and CDR2: SGDLS and YYNGEE. J lost 5 bases, V lost 4 bases, and 11 bases had no gene match. CDR3 protein: CASSTDRGAFSETQYF. DNA of the CDR3: TGTGCCAGCAGCACGGACAGGGGGGCCTTCTCGGAGACCCAGTACTTC. Using reference TRBV9 and TRBJ2-5 for the parts outside the CDR3, the full variable domain is DSGVTQTPKHLITATGQRVTLRCSPRSGDLSVYWYQQSLDQGLQFLIQYYNGEERAKGNILERFSAQQFPDLHSELNLSSLELGDSALYFCASSTDRGAFSETQYFGPGTRLLVL.